The entry that follows covers one T cell receptor beta chain sequence. As yet, its antigen is unknown. This specimen belongs to a study of identifying expanded T cells in peripheral blood. During the collection period, no donor immune events like infections were recorded. Method: immunoSEQ multiplex PCR; TCRdb's copy keeps in-frame clones and lacks some. The sample comprises tens of thousands of clones, approximately 87% of which are singletons, and roughly 4.5% rests with the top ten. Germline V gives CDR1 SGHRS, CDR2 YFSETQ. With 0 bases removed from V and 1 base from J, the gap between germline ends came to 13 bases. This CDR3 region has 16 residues. Study-wide results and caveats: Across healthy donors, higher total template counts meant significantly greater roughly two-week count variance. Technical replicates showed around 1.2 changed clones; about two weeks roughly 15; four weeks 19.

The V and J genes are TRBV5-1 and TRBJ2-5; no clear D. Sequencing was carried out using blood. The sequence came from a person aged 18 to 70 in good health. CDR3 in amino acids: CASSLGPGRIQETQYF. The CDR3 bases are TGCGCCAGCAGCTTGGGCCCAGGACGGATCCAAGAGACCCAGTACTTC.